This T cell receptor (beta chain) was identified in a study of CD4 and CD8 cells across lung adenocarcinoma regions. Localized lung adenocarcinoma, a non-small cell lung cancer, affected the donors. From germline, CDR1 is MNHNS and CDR2 SASEGT. The CDR3 totals 12 residues. With 6 bases removed from V and 4 bases from J, the gap between germline ends came to 7 bases. TCRdb recomputed calls from the PCR reads with MiXCR, one row per CDR3 protein. The sample lists under 10,000 distinct CDR3 sequences; approximately 50% were seen once. Sequenced: CD4+ T cells from the margin of a lung tumor. This clonotype was obtained from a male donor with lung adenocarcinoma. The CD4 and CD8 labels of this study may be unreliable. This sequence joins TRBV6-1 and TRBJ1-5; D not resolved. The CDR3: CASSDKNQPQHF. The CDR3 bases are TGTGCCAGCAGCGACAAAAATCAGCCCCAGCATTTT.